The subject of this entry is one TCR beta chain. Sequencing was performed with immunoSEQ multiplex PCR; in TCRdb, only in-frame clones are kept and a portion is missing. Of roughly 180,000 clones in the sample, over 80% were seen once. Between the trimmed V and J ends, which lost 2 bases and 5 bases, there was a span of 18 bases. This CDR3 contains 15 residues. Germline-derived CDR1 and CDR2 are SQVTM and ANQGSEA. This record comes from a study of blood T cell repertoires in COVID-19. About the study: Spain, Italy and the United States supplied samples that represented acute and convalescent COVID-19. T cells, B-cell-depleted T cells, or PBMCs supplied cDNA or gDNA.

Assignment of participants to cohorts was predicated upon participant-reported clinical history. The sample consisted of PBMCs or T cells enriched from blood (not recorded which). This clonotype originated in a woman aged 55-69 years who had recovered from COVID-19. The rearrangement joins TRBV29-1 to TRBJ1-2; D may be TRBD1 (5 bases). This chain's CDR3 is CSVETVTPGEYGYTF. CDR3 DNA sequence: TGCAGCGTTGAAACTGTCACCCCGGGGGAGTATGGCTACACCTTC.